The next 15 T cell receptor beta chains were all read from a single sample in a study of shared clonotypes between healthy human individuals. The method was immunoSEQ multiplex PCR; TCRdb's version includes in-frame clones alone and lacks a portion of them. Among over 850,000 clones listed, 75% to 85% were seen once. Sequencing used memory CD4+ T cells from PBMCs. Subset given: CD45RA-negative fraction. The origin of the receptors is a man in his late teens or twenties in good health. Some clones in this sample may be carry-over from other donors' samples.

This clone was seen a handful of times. CDR3 nucleotide sequence: TGTGCCAGCAGTGAGAGCGGAGGGGGCTACACCTTC. Translated: CASSESGGGYTF. The V call is TRBV2, the J call TRBJ1-2; D ambiguous. The germline CDR1 and CDR2 sequences are SNHLY and FYNNEI. The CDR3 covers 12 residues. The ends were cut back, 3 bases at V and 8 bases at J, with 10 bases in the middle.

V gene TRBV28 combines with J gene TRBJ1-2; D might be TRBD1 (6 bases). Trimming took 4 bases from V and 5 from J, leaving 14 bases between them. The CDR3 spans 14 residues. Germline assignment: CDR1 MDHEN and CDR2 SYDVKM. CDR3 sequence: CASSYSPTGYGYTF. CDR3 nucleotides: TGTGCCAGCAGTTACTCTCCAACAGGGTATGGCTACACCTTC.

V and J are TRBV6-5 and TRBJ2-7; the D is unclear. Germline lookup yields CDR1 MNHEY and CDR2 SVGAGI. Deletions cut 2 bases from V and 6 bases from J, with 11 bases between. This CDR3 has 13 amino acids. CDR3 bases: TGTGCCAGCAGTTACATGTGGCTCGCCGAGCAGTACTTC. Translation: CASSYMWLAEQYF.

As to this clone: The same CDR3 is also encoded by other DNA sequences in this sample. The CDR3 nucleotides read TGTGCCAGCAGCGTAGGAGGATATGGCTACACCTTC. It specifies CASSVGGYGYTF. The chain combines TRBV9 with TRBJ1-2; D gene uncertain. V shed 0 bases and J shed 5 bases, with 5 bases lying between them. Looked up from germline, CDR1 is SGDLS and CDR2 is YYNGEE. This CDR3 has 12 residues.

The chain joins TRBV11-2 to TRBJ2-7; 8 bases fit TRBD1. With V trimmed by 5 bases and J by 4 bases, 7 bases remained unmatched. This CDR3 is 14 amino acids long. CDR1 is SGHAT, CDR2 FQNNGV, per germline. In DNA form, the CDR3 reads TGTGCCAGCAGCACCTCAGGGGGCGAGTACGAGCAGTACTTC. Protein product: CASSTSGGEYEQYF.

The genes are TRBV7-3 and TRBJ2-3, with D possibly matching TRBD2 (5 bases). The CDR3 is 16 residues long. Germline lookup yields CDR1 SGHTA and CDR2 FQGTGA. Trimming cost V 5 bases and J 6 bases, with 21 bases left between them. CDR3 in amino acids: CASSPTRGSESDTQYF. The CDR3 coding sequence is TGTGCCAGCAGCCCCACTCGGGGTAGCGAGTCGGATACGCAGTATTTT.

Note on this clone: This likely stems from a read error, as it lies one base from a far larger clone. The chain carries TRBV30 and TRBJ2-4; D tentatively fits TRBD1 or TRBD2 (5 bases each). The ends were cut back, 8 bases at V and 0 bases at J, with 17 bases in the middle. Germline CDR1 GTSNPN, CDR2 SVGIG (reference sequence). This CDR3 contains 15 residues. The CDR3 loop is CARTSGAIAKNIQYF. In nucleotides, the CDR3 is TGTGCCCGGACCTCCGGGGCGATAGCCAAAAACATTCAGTACTTC.

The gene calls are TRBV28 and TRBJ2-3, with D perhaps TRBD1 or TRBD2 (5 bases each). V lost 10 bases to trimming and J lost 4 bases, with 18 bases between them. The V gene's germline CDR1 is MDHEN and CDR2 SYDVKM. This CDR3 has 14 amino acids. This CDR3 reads CATTGTENADTQYF. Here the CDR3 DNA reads TGTGCCACAACCGGGACCGAAAACGCAGATACGCAGTATTTT.

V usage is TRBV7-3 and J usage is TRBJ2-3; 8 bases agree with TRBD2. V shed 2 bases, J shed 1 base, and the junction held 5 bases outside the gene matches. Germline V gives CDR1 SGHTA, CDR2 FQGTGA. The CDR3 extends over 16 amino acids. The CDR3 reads CASSLRPGGGTDTQYF. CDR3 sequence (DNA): TGTGCCAGCAGCTTACGTCCGGGAGGGGGCACAGATACGCAGTATTTT.

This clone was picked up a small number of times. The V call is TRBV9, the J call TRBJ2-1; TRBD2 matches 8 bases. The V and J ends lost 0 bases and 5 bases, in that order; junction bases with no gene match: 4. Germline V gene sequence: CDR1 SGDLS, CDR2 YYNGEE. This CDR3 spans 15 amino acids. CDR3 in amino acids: CASSVGASGHNEQFF. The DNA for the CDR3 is TGTGCCAGCAGCGTAGGGGCTAGCGGGCACAATGAGCAGTTCTTC.

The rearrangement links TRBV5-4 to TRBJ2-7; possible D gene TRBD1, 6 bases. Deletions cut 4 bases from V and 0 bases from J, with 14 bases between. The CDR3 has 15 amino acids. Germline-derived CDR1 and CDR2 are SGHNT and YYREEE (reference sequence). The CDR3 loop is CASSPERDNSYEQYF. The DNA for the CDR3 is TGTGCCAGCAGCCCTGAACGGGACAACTCCTACGAGCAGTACTTC.

CDR3 sequence: CATSRDLPQTISYEQYF. The CDR3 nucleotides are TGTGCCACCAGCAGAGATCTCCCGCAAACAATCTCCTACGAGCAGTACTTC. The gene calls are TRBV15 and TRBJ2-7, with D unclear. Trimming removed 0 bases from V and 0 bases from J, with 15 bases in between. The CDR3 has 17 amino acids. Germline V CDR1 and CDR2: LNHNV, YYDKDF (reference sequence).

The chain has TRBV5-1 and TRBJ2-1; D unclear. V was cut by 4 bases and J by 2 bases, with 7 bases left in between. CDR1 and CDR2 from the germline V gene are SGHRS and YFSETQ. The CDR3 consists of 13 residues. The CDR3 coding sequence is TGCGCCAGCAGCCTCCAGGCCTACAATGAGCAGTTCTTC. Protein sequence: CASSLQAYNEQFF.

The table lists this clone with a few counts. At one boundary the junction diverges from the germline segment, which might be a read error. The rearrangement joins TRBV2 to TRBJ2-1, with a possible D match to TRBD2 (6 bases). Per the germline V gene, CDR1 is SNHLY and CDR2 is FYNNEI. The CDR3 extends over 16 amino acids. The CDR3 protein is CAGSEARNSGYNEQFF. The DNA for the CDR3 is TGTGCCGGCAGTGAAGCGCGTAATAGCGGATACAATGAGCAGTTCTTC.

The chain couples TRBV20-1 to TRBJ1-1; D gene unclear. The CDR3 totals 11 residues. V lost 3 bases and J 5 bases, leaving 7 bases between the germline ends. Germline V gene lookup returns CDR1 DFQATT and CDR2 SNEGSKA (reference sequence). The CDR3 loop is CSASRRTEAFF. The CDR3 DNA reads TGCAGTGCTAGTAGGCGGACTGAAGCTTTCTTT.